This paragraph reports one TCR beta chain. Profiling relied on immunoSEQ multiplex PCR, and the TCRdb table lists in-frame clones only, not all of them. This sample has 250,000 to 350,000 clones, with just over 85% found just once. Germline CDR1 reads SGHNT; CDR2 reads YYREEE (reference sequence). V was pared by 3 bases and J by 3 bases, with 9 bases between. The CDR3 length is 13 residues. This sample is drawn from a study of blood T cell repertoires in COVID-19. This chain connects TRBV5-4 to TRBJ1-2, with no clear D. Material: peripheral blood. The receptor was isolated from a woman aged 25 to 39 with active or convalescent COVID-19. In nucleotides, the CDR3 is TGTGCCAGCAGCTCGGGTCCTTACTATGGCTACACCTTC. It specifies CASSSGPYYGYTF.